Each of the 29 T cell receptor beta chains below was sequenced from the same sample in a study of graft-versus-host responses after intestinal transplantation. Measured with immunoSEQ multiplex PCR; TCRdb has only the in-frame clones, and not every one. Of about 90,000 clones in the sample, roughly 93% were seen once. The antigens for these receptors are not known. The sequencing here drew on unstimulated CD8+ T cells sorted from spleen or lymph node cells, taken before transplant. These receptors came from a human donor who was the organ donor for an intestinal transplant.

This chain links TRBV6-1 with TRBJ1-2; tentative D call: TRBD1 (5 bases). V lost 3 bases and J 4 bases, leaving 6 bases between the germline ends. Germline lookup yields CDR1 MNHNS and CDR2 SASEGT. The CDR3 spans 12 residues. The CDR3 loop reads CASSEGGYGYTF. The CDR3 DNA is TGTGCCAGCAGTGAGGGGGGCTATGGCTACACCTTC.

The chain uses TRBV4-1 and TRBJ2-5, with 8 nucleotides matching TRBD2. The J call may be wrong; the DNA end is better matched by TRBJ2-7. In germline, CDR1 is MGHRA, CDR2 YSYEKL. The CDR3 extends over 16 amino acids. CDR3 sequence reads: CASSHESGGPVYEQYF. CDR3 nucleotide sequence: TGCGCCAGCAGCCACGAGTCGGGGGGGCCCGTCTACGAGCAGTACTTC.

The chain joins TRBV4-3 to TRBJ2-5, with 10 bases fitting TRBD1. Losses at the gene ends were 2 bases for V and 9 bases for J; bases not matched to a gene: 6. The CDR3 contains 14 residues. CDR1 and CDR2 from the germline V gene are LGHNA and YSLEER. The CDR3 bases are TGCGCCAGCAGCCAACTGACAGGGGGCTCGGCCCAGTACTTC. Its protein product is CASSQLTGGSAQYF.

The rearrangement uses TRBV11-3 and TRBJ1-2; no firm D call. V lost 3 bases to trimming and J lost 7 bases, with 9 bases between them. This CDR3 is built from 12 residues. CDR1 and CDR2 from the germline V gene are SGHNT and YENEEA. In nucleotides, the CDR3 is TGTGCCAGCAGCTTTCGGGTGGGTGGCTACACCTTC. Protein: CASSFRVGGYTF. The variable domain in full, with the rest retrieved from reference TRBV11-3 and TRBJ1-2, is EAGVVQSPRYKIIEKKQPVAFWCNPISGHNTLYWYLQNLGQGPELLIRYENEEAVDDSQLPKDRFSAERLKGVDSTLKIQPAELGDSAVYLCASSFRVGGYTFGSGTRLTVV.

This clone appeared once. The chain's CDR3 is CASSAETGDTEAFF. The CDR3 DNA reads TGTGCCAGCAGCGCAGAGACAGGGGACACTGAAGCTTTCTTT. The chain combines TRBV9 with TRBJ1-1; 8 nucleotides align to TRBD1. The CDR3 spans 14 residues. The V gene end was trimmed by 3 bases and the J gene end by 3 bases; junction bases not matched to a gene: 4. Germline V gives CDR1 SGDLS, CDR2 YYNGEE.

The chain couples TRBV7-9 to TRBJ2-2; TRBD2 matches at 11 bases. The CDR3 extends over 18 amino acids. Trimming at V came to 1 base and at J to 1 base, leaving 5 bases not matched to a gene. Germline V gives CDR1 SEHNR, CDR2 FQNEAQ (reference sequence). CDR3 amino acids: CASSLGLAGGLNTGELFF. In DNA, the CDR3 is TGTGCCAGCAGCTTAGGTCTAGCGGGGGGATTGAACACCGGGGAGCTGTTTTTT.

This chain joins TRBV28 and TRBJ2-7, with 8 bases that match TRBD2. CDR3 length: 15 amino acids. V lost 6 bases to trimming and J lost 3 bases; unmatched junction nucleotides: 10. From germline, CDR1 is MDHEN and CDR2 SYDVKM. The CDR3 reads CASSPVKREFYEQYF. In DNA, the CDR3 is TGTGCCAGCAGCCCTGTAAAGCGGGAGTTCTACGAGCAGTACTTC. Together with reference TRBV28 and TRBJ2-7, the CDR3 gives the full variable domain: DVKVTQSSRYLVKRTGEKVFLECVQDMDHENMFWYRQDPGLGLRLIYFSYDVKMKEKGDIPEGYSVSREKKERFSLILESASTNQTSMYLCASSPVKREFYEQYFGPGTRLTVT.

Comments on this clone: Other DNA sequences in this specimen translate into the identical CDR3. V usage is TRBV5-1 and J usage is TRBJ2-7, with D possibly being TRBD2 (6 bases). CDR1 is SGHRS, CDR2 YFSETQ, per germline. V was shortened by 4 bases and J by 1 base, with 9 bases between the two germline ends. The length of the CDR3 is 13 residues. CDR3 amino acids: CASSLRESYEQYF. CDR3 DNA: TGCGCCAGCAGCCTCCGGGAGTCCTACGAGCAGTACTTC.

The chain has TRBV9 and TRBJ2-7, with D possibly TRBD1 on 6 matching bases. This CDR3 is built from 14 residues. The V gene lost 4 bases and the J gene lost 5 bases, with 16 bases spanning the gap. Germline CDR1 reads SGDLS; CDR2 reads YYNGEE. The DNA for the CDR3 is TGTGCCAGCAGCTCACGAGGGGGTCGGGACGAGCAGTACTTC. Translating it yields CASSSRGGRDEQYF. Using reference TRBV9 and TRBJ2-7 for the parts outside the CDR3, the full variable domain is DSGVTQTPKHLITATGQRVTLRCSPRSGDLSVYWYQQSLDQGLQFLIQYYNGEERAKGNILERFSAQQFPDLHSELNLSSLELGDSALYFCASSSRGGRDEQYFGPGTRLTVT.

This chain links TRBV7-2 with TRBJ2-1; possibly TRBD2 for D (5 bases). This CDR3 is 12 amino acids long. V dropped 4 bases and J dropped 7 bases, with 8 bases sitting between them. CDR1 is SGHTA and CDR2 is FQGNSA in the germline V gene. CDR3 sequence reads: CASSSTGNEQFF. The CDR3 DNA sequence: TGTGCCAGCAGCTCGACGGGGAATGAGCAGTTCTTC.

This clone was counted a single time. The chain carries TRBV5-1 and TRBJ2-7; 8 bases match TRBD2. J lost 2 bases, V lost 2 bases, and 3 bases had no gene match. Germline values: CDR1 SGHRS, CDR2 YFSETQ. The CDR3 is made up of 14 amino acids. The CDR3 DNA reads TGCGCCAGCAGCTTCGCGGGAGGAGCCTACGAGCAGTACTTC. Encoded protein: CASSFAGGAYEQYF.

The V call is TRBV7-9, the J call TRBJ2-1; D is possibly TRBD2 (7 bases). Germline CDR1 SEHNR, CDR2 FQNEAQ (reference sequence). The CDR3 consists of 13 residues. The V end lost 6 bases, the J end lost 9 bases, and 15 bases lay between the germline ends. The CDR3 nucleotides read TGTGCCAGCAGTTGGGGGGGCGTCCTTGAGCAGTTCTTC. This codes for CASSWGGVLEQFF.

This clone has a single count. V is TRBV9 and J is TRBJ1-1; 7 bases line up with TRBD1. The CDR3 sequence is 13 residues long. With 3 bases clipped from V and 5 bases from J, the junction kept 4 bases outside the gene matches. The germline V gene has CDR1 SGDLS and CDR2 YYNGEE. DNA for the CDR3: TGTGCCAGCAGCGAGGGGGCGCGTACTGAAGCTTTCTTT. Encoded protein: CASSEGARTEAFF.

The rearrangement links TRBV7-3 to TRBJ1-1; D is uncertain. Germline lookup yields CDR1 SGHTA and CDR2 FQGTGA. The CDR3 runs to 15 residues. Trimming pared 4 bases from V and 7 bases from J, leaving 19 bases between. CDR3 sequence (DNA): TGTGCCAGCAGCTCACACAGTGGAGGCTACAATGAAGCTTTCTTT. Protein: CASSSHSGGYNEAFF.

This rearrangement joins TRBV27 to TRBJ2-5, with 12 bases that match TRBD2. J lost 5 bases, V lost 5 bases, and 6 bases had no gene match. The CDR3 has 15 amino acids. CDR1 and CDR2 from the germline V gene are MNHEY and SMNVEV (reference sequence). CDR3 amino acids: CASSQRGLAGETQYF. DNA for the CDR3: TGTGCCAGCAGTCAACGGGGACTAGCGGGCGAGACCCAGTACTTC.

The CDR3 is CASSYSGGQGFEQYF. The CDR3, as DNA: TGTGCCAGCAGTTATAGCGGGGGACAGGGGTTCGAGCAGTACTTC. This rearrangement joins TRBV6-6 to TRBJ2-7; D possibly corresponds to TRBD1 (10 bases). V lost 3 bases, J lost 6 bases, and 18 bases lay in between. The CDR3 runs to 15 residues. Per the germline V gene, CDR1 is MNHNY and CDR2 is SVGAGI (reference sequence).

The chain joins TRBV6-4 to TRBJ1-1, with D perhaps TRBD1 (5 bases). The germline V gene encodes CDR1 MRHNA and CDR2 SNTAGT. This CDR3 has 12 amino acids. Trimming took off 7 bases at V and 6 bases at J, with 12 bases between the two ends. In nucleotides, the CDR3 is TGTGCCAGCATGGGGCGGAGTCCTGAAGCTTTCTTT. Residues: CASMGRSPEAFF.

The genes are TRBV4-1 and TRBJ1-1, with 8 bases fitting TRBD1. The CDR3 loop spans 15 amino acids. CDR1 and CDR2 from the germline V gene are MGHRA and YSYEKL. V shed 4 bases, J shed 6 bases, and the junction held 10 bases outside the gene matches. CDR3 sequence: CASSLTTGDRAEAFF. The CDR3 region has the DNA TGCGCCAGCAGCCTTACGACAGGGGACCGGGCTGAAGCTTTCTTT.

The V gene is TRBV19, the J gene TRBJ1-1; D not certain. CDR1 and CDR2 (germline): LNHDA, SQIVND (reference sequence). The CDR3 has 13 amino acids. V lost 4 bases, J lost 1 base, and 7 bases lay in between. The chain's CDR3 is CASSTTANTEAFF. In DNA, the CDR3 is TGTGCCAGTAGTACCACAGCGAACACTGAAGCTTTCTTT.

The V and J genes are TRBV4-1 and TRBJ1-6; D unclear. Germline V lookup: CDR1 MGHRA, CDR2 YSYEKL. The CDR3 runs to 14 residues. Trimming cost V 0 bases and J 14 bases, with 14 bases left between them. CDR3 sequence (DNA): TGCGCCAGCAGCCAAGAGTGGAGGGTGAAGGCCCTCCACTTT. Protein: CASSQEWRVKALHF.

This chain links TRBV5-5 with TRBJ1-5; TRBD1 is a possible D gene (6 bases). The CDR3 is 14 amino acids. Trimming shortened V by 5 bases and J by 4 bases, and 13 bases separated the two germline ends. Germline V gene sequence: CDR1 SGHKS, CDR2 YYEKEE (reference sequence). The CDR3 region has the DNA TGTGCCAGCAGGGAAGTACAGGGAAATCAGCCCCAGCATTTT. Amino acids: CASREVQGNQPQHF.

The chain couples TRBV2 to TRBJ1-1, with no clear D. This CDR3 has 14 residues. The ends were cut back, 3 bases at V and 1 base at J, with 9 bases in the middle. The V gene's germline CDR1 is SNHLY and CDR2 FYNNEI. CDR3 nucleotide sequence: TGTGCCAGCAGTGATTACAGCCAGAACACTGAAGCTTTCTTT. Translating it yields CASSDYSQNTEAFF.

This chain uses TRBV27 with TRBJ1-4; D not certain. Deletions cut 6 bases from V and 5 bases from J, with 13 bases between. This CDR3 spans 14 amino acids. Germline V gene sequence: CDR1 MNHEY, CDR2 SMNVEV (reference sequence). CDR3 sequence reads: CASSPFDSNEKLFF. The CDR3 bases are TGTGCCAGCAGCCCATTCGACTCGAATGAAAAACTGTTTTTT.

The gene calls are TRBV28 and TRBJ2-1; no firm D call. V lost 3 bases and J 6 bases, leaving 3 bases between the germline ends. Germline V gene lookup returns CDR1 MDHEN and CDR2 SYDVKM. The length of the CDR3 is 11 residues. CDR3 DNA sequence: TGTGCCAGCAGTTTCATCAATGAGCAGTTCTTC. It codes for CASSFINEQFF.

The chain couples TRBV11-3 to TRBJ1-3; D gene uncertain. This CDR3 is 14 amino acids long. Germline loops: CDR1 SGHNT, CDR2 YENEEA. V gave up 6 bases and J gave up 0 bases, with 9 bases separating them. The CDR3 reads CASREWSSGNTIYF. As DNA, the CDR3 is TGTGCCAGCAGAGAATGGAGCTCTGGAAACACCATATATTTT.

CDR3 coding DNA: TGTGCCAGCAGCCAAGGGCCCGGGGAGCTGTTTTTT. This gives the protein CASSQGPGELFF. The chain carries TRBV4-2 and TRBJ2-2; D unclear. V lost 1 base to trimming and J lost 6 bases, with 3 bases between them. The CDR3 is 12 residues long. Germline loops: CDR1 LGHNA, CDR2 YNFKEQ.

This chain uses TRBV27 with TRBJ1-2; 8 nucleotides align to TRBD1. The CDR3 spans 14 residues. From germline, CDR1 is MNHEY and CDR2 SMNVEV (reference sequence). V lost 11 bases and J lost 3; bases outside the gene matches: 11. DNA of the CDR3: TGTGCCTCGACGGCACAGGGGGGTCACTATGGCTACACCTTC. This encodes CASTAQGGHYGYTF.

The rearrangement joins TRBV6-1 to TRBJ1-5; the D gene is possibly TRBD1 (5 bases). The CDR3 is 15 residues long. Trimming removed 2 bases from V and 2 bases from J, with 10 bases in between. Germline V gene sequence: CDR1 MNHNS, CDR2 SASEGT. CDR3 sequence (DNA): TGTGCCAGCAGTGAATCAGGGTCAGGCAATCAGCCCCAGCATTTT. Its protein is CASSESGSGNQPQHF.

The chain uses TRBV2 and TRBJ1-1; 9 bases agree with TRBD1. The trim removed 6 bases at V and 3 bases at J, leaving 14 bases unmatched. Germline CDR1 SNHLY, CDR2 FYNNEI. The CDR3 runs to 17 residues. CDR3 sequence (DNA): TGTGCCAGCAGAGACAGGGGGGTGATTTTGTATGACACTGAAGCTTTCTTT. Residues: CASRDRGVILYDTEAFF.